This T cell receptor (beta chain) stems from a study of blood T cell repertoires in COVID-19. About the research overall: The cDNA or gDNA used as material had been derived from T cells, B-cell-depleted T cells, or PBMCs.

Germline CDR1 and CDR2: SNHLY and FYNNEI. The CDR3 contains 14 residues. V was shortened by 6 bases and J by 4 bases, with 13 bases between the two germline ends. The study recruited people aged about 18 to 90 years across approximately 24 US areas. In the original workflow: The assay estimated nucleated cells by amplifying reference gene primers. The repertoire was sequenced with immunoSEQ multiplex PCR; TCRdb's copy has only in-frame clones and lacks some. The D gene and trimming were derived from the DNA, and the V and J assignments and clone size from that table. The sample shows 200,000 to 250,000 clones, over 70% of them seen only once.

The chain joins TRBV2 to TRBJ1-5, with unresolved D. Sequences were obtained from PBMCs or T cells enriched from blood (not recorded which). The sequence was obtained from a woman aged 25-40 years who had been exposed to COVID-19. The DNA of the CDR3 is TGTGCCAGCAGGGGTGGAGGACGGAATCAGCCCCAGCATTTT. Protein sequence: CASRGGGRNQPQHF.